This TCR beta chain was recorded in a study of cytotoxic CD8 clonotypes in ibrutinib-treated CLL. Study at large: Partial responses totalled about 24 and complete responses 2; after median about 67 months, approximately 15 remained remitted and approximately twelve progressed. Notes on the study in general: There were few public clonotypes, and on treatment they contracted or stayed stable.

With cryopreserved PBMCs as the source, 2 to 2.5 micrograms of genomic DNA went to TCR beta libraries. Data came from immunoSEQ multiplex PCR; TCRdb stores just in-frame clones and leaves some out. The table has fewer than 25,000 clones, approximately 74% seen once. The V gene's germline CDR1 is SGHNT and CDR2 YYREEE (reference sequence). Germline trimming cut 4 bases from V and 6 bases from J; bases unmatched to any gene: 5. This CDR3 is built from 14 residues. As to this clone: What it binds is not known.

The source of this sequence is a human donor with chronic lymphocytic leukemia. The material was PBMCs, obtained before ibrutinib treatment. This chain links TRBV5-4 with TRBJ2-2; 8 nucleotides match TRBD2. CDR3 sequence (DNA): TGTGCCAGCAGCCCGGAGGGACTAGCCGGGGAGCTGTTTTTT. Its protein is CASSPEGLAGELFF.